These 5 T cell receptor beta chains share one sample of origin, sequenced in a study of blood T cells in healthy people across ages. A second PCR of roughly 7 to 11 cycles used a sample-barcoded 5' primer and a J-beta primer mix. A single record per CDR3 protein comes from TCRdb applying MiXCR to the 5' RACE reads. This table holds about 780,000 distinct CDR3 sequences, approximately 24% found once. The same specimen was also included in a second study, on T cells of mothers and their children.

The sequenced material came from blood. These receptors originate from a boy younger than 18 in good health.

The V gene is TRBV20-1, the J gene TRBJ2-5, with D possibly being TRBD2 (5 bases). V lost 4 bases and J 5 bases, leaving 14 bases between the germline ends. CDR1 and CDR2 (germline): DFQATT, SNEGSKA (reference sequence). The CDR3 contains 13 residues. For the CDR3, the DNA is TGCAGTGCTAAATGGGCGGGTCCGGAGACCCAGTACTTC. Translated: CSAKWAGPETQYF.

This rearrangement joins TRBV2 to TRBJ1-4; weak D call: TRBD1 (6 bases). This CDR3 is 15 amino acids long. Germline loops: CDR1 SNHLY, CDR2 FYNNEI. Trimming removed 4 bases from V and 8 bases from J, with 17 bases in between. The CDR3 here is CASSGLGAGGEKLFF. The DNA for the CDR3 is TGTGCCAGCAGTGGTTTGGGGGCAGGAGGAGAAAAACTGTTTTTT.

The V gene is TRBV11-1, the J gene TRBJ1-2; D gene uncertain. The germline gives CDR1 SGHAT, CDR2 FQDESV (reference sequence). Deletions cut 10 bases from V and 0 bases from J, with 36 bases between. The CDR3 is made up of 21 amino acids. CDR3 in amino acids: CATWPLKVWRGTFGSNYGYTF. CDR3 nucleotide sequence: TGTGCCACGTGGCCTCTTAAAGTATGGAGAGGCACTTTTGGGTCTAACTATGGCTACACCTTC. The full variable domain, its missing parts supplied by reference TRBV11-1 and TRBJ1-2, is EAEVAQSPRYKITEKSQAVAFWCDPISGHATLYWYRQILGQGPELLVQFQDESVVDDSQLPKDRFSAERLKGVDSTLKIQPAELGDSAMYLCATWPLKVWRGTFGSNYGYTFGSGTRLTVV.

The chain employs TRBV4-2 and TRBJ1-1, with D maybe TRBD1 (5 bases). Germline-derived CDR1 and CDR2 are LGHNA and YNFKEQ. This CDR3 has 15 amino acids. The ends were cut back, 3 bases at V and 3 bases at J, with 14 bases in the middle. CDR3: CASSHGQGKDTEAFF. In DNA, the CDR3 is TGTGCCAGCAGCCACGGGCAGGGAAAAGACACTGAAGCTTTCTTT.

The chain joins TRBV5-1 to TRBJ2-7, with D maybe TRBD1 (6 bases). Trimming pared 6 bases from V and 5 bases from J, leaving 18 bases between. The CDR3 totals 14 residues. CDR1 is SGHRS and CDR2 is YFSETQ in the germline V gene. In DNA form, the CDR3 reads TGCGCCAGCATGGGAATGGACAGCTTAAACGAGCAGTACTTC. Translating gives CASMGMDSLNEQYF. The full variable domain, its missing parts supplied by reference TRBV5-1 and TRBJ2-7, is KAGVTQTPRYLIKTRGQQVTLSCSPISGHRSVSWYQQTPGQGLQFLFEYFSETQRNKGNFPGRFSGRQFSNSRSEMNVSTLELGDSALYLCASMGMDSLNEQYFGPGTRLTVT.